The 31 T cell receptor beta chains reported below all come from one sample, sequenced in a study of Ad26.COV2.S vaccination and SARS-CoV-2 variants. Assay used: immunoSEQ multiplex PCR; TCRdb lists only in-frame clones, some missing. In the table there are 300,000 to 500,000 clones, 88% of which are singletons. Stated treatment: 19 received Ad26.COV2.S at low or high dose, single or two shots; 5 received placebo; per-sample allocation not given. Day 63 following the first vaccine or placebo injection was when the samples were taken. The source was peripheral blood, collected in a trial of Ad26.COV2.S vaccine versus placebo. All receptors derive from a person aged 18-65 years who received the Ad26.COV2.S COVID-19 vaccine or a placebo.

This chain joins TRBV3-1 (or the pseudogene TRBV3-2) and TRBJ1-2, with a tentative D call TRBD1 (5 bases). The CDR3 covers 15 residues. Germline assignment: CDR1 LGHDT and CDR2 YNNKEL (reference sequence). Trimming took 1 base from V and 3 from J, leaving 12 bases between them. The CDR3 here is CASSQVPGDDYGYTF. CDR3 in DNA: TGTGCCAGCAGCCAAGTTCCCGGGGACGACTATGGCTACACCTTC.

The V and J genes are TRBV11-2 and TRBJ2-7; no definite D call. The length of the CDR3 is 14 residues. The germline V gene has CDR1 SGHAT and CDR2 FQNNGV. The V gene lost 1 base and the J gene lost 4 bases, with 11 bases spanning the gap. CDR3 sequence (DNA): TGTGCCAGCAGCTTAGGGTTGCGGAGATACGAGCAGTACTTC. Translation gives CASSLGLRRYEQYF.

The V call is TRBV7-2, the J call TRBJ2-3; TRBD2 aligns across 9 bases. J was trimmed by 4 bases and V by 6 bases; bases with no gene match: 14. This CDR3 spans 17 amino acids. Germline assignment: CDR1 SGHTA and CDR2 FQGNSA. Here the CDR3 reads CASSPPAGGQVADTQYF. CDR3 in DNA: TGTGCCAGCAGTCCGCCGGCGGGGGGGCAGGTCGCAGATACGCAGTATTTT.

This clone appeared once. The chain links TRBV5-4 to TRBJ1-1, with 8 bases fitting TRBD1. The germline gives CDR1 SGHNT, CDR2 YYREEE (reference sequence). V shed 3 bases, J shed 5 bases, and the junction held 6 bases outside the gene matches. This CDR3 is 14 amino acids long. The CDR3 bases are TGTGCCAGCAGCTCCCAGGGGGCGCGAACTGAAGCTTTCTTT. Its protein product is CASSSQGARTEAFF. The complete variable domain, with remaining parts taken from reference TRBV5-4 and TRBJ1-1, reads ETGVTQSPTHLIKTRGQQVTLRCSSQSGHNTVSWYQQALGQGPQFIFQYYREEENGRGNFPPRFSGLQFPNYSSELNVNALELDDSALYLCASSSQGARTEAFFGQGTRLTVV.

The chain employs TRBV5-1 and TRBJ2-3; either TRBD1 or TRBD2 may supply D (6 bases each). The ends were cut back, 4 bases at V and 2 bases at J, with 11 bases in the middle. This CDR3 region has 14 residues. The germline gives CDR1 SGHRS, CDR2 YFSETQ. The CDR3 here is CASSGGLSTDTQYF. CDR3 coding DNA: TGCGCCAGCAGCGGGGGGCTATCCACAGATACGCAGTATTTT.

The rearrangement uses TRBV2 and TRBJ2-7; D is uncertain. CDR3 length equals 10 residues. The germline CDR1 and CDR2 sequences are SNHLY and FYNNEI. V was cut by 6 bases and J by 2 bases, with 2 bases left in between. Here the CDR3 reads CASRAYEQYF. In nucleotides, the CDR3 is TGTGCCAGCAGGGCCTACGAGCAGTACTTC.

The V gene is TRBV3-1 (or the pseudogene TRBV3-2), the J gene TRBJ2-7, with 8 bases lining up with TRBD2. CDR3 length equals 17 residues. Germline V CDR1 and CDR2: LGHDT, YNNKEL (reference sequence). The trim removed 2 bases at V and 3 bases at J, leaving 12 bases unmatched. CDR3 residues: CASSQHRERGTLYEQYF. CDR3 sequence (DNA): TGTGCCAGCAGCCAACACAGGGAGCGGGGGACCCTCTACGAGCAGTACTTC.

J is TRBJ1-1 and V is TRBV11-2; 9 nucleotides agree with TRBD1. This CDR3 is built from 15 residues. The trim removed 7 bases at V and 3 bases at J, leaving 9 bases unmatched. The germline V gene encodes CDR1 SGHAT and CDR2 FQNNGV. The CDR3 protein is CASTTTQGAYTEAFF. As DNA, the CDR3 is TGTGCCAGCACCACAACACAGGGGGCATACACTGAAGCTTTCTTT.

J is TRBJ2-7 and V is TRBV4-1; 9 bases align to TRBD1. Germline CDR1 and CDR2: MGHRA and YSYEKL. V was pared by 1 base and J by 3 bases, with 13 bases of the junction left unmatched. The CDR3 loop spans 18 amino acids. CDR3 sequence: CASSQGSTVRDRDYEQYF. The CDR3 DNA follows: TGCGCCAGCAGCCAAGGGTCAACGGTTCGGGACAGGGACTACGAGCAGTACTTC.

This clone has ten or more counts. This chain uses TRBV7-9 with TRBJ1-4, with 7 bases matching TRBD1. The length of the CDR3 is 15 residues. Germline CDR1 reads SEHNR; CDR2 reads FQNEAQ (reference sequence). V was clipped by 5 bases and J by 7 bases; unmatched bases: 10. CDR3 protein: CASSPETGVREKLFF. The CDR3 DNA follows: TGTGCCAGCAGCCCTGAAACAGGGGTTCGTGAAAAACTGTTTTTT.

The chain joins TRBV15 to TRBJ1-6; D gene uncertain. The CDR3 is 15 amino acids. The V gene lost 3 bases and the J gene lost 3 bases, with 9 bases spanning the gap. Germline V CDR1 and CDR2: LNHNV, YYDKDF (reference sequence). In nucleotides, the CDR3 is TGTGCCACCAGCAGGGAGTACAGCTATAATTCACCCCTCCACTTT. Its translation is CATSREYSYNSPLHF.

The chain carries TRBV6-5 and TRBJ2-7; D is uncertain. This CDR3 contains 15 residues. Trimming took 2 bases from V and 5 from J, leaving 16 bases between them. CDR1 is MNHEY and CDR2 is SVGAGI in the germline V gene. The CDR3 sequence is CASSYQGPQRNEQYF. The DNA for the CDR3 is TGTGCCAGCAGTTACCAAGGCCCACAGAGGAACGAGCAGTACTTC.

J is TRBJ1-5 and V is TRBV19, with D possibly TRBD1 on 6 matching bases. Trimming took 6 bases from V and 6 from J, leaving 21 bases between them. The CDR3 runs 16 residues. CDR1 and CDR2 (germline): LNHDA, SQIVND (reference sequence). The CDR3, as DNA: TGTGCCAGTAGCTCTTCCGACAGGAGATTAAGTCAGCCCCAGCATTTT. It specifies CASSSSDRRLSQPQHF.

A note on this clone: Other DNA sequences in this sample translate to the same CDR3. The CDR3 DNA reads as TGTGCCAGCAGTCCGGGCCTATCCTACGAGCAGTACTTC. It is translated as CASSPGLSYEQYF. The chain has TRBV28 and TRBJ2-7; D unclear. V gave up 5 bases and J gave up 1 base, with 9 bases separating them. From germline, CDR1 is MDHEN and CDR2 SYDVKM. The CDR3 runs 13 residues.

The chain couples TRBV2 to TRBJ1-3; D remains ambiguous. Trimming took 8 bases from V and 0 from J, leaving 14 bases between them. Per the germline V gene, CDR1 is SNHLY and CDR2 is FYNNEI. CDR3 size: 15 residues. The chain's CDR3 is CASGFVGFSGNTIYF. Written as DNA, the CDR3 is TGTGCCAGCGGCTTTGTTGGGTTCTCTGGAAACACCATATATTTT.

The CDR3 loop is CASSLYRGTGGGGELFF. CDR3 DNA: TGTGCCAGCAGCCTCTACCGCGGGACAGGGGGCGGCGGGGAGCTGTTTTTT. The chain employs TRBV3-1 (or the pseudogene TRBV3-2) and TRBJ2-2, with 12 positions matching TRBD1. This CDR3 is 17 amino acids long. With 4 bases clipped from V and 7 bases from J, the junction kept 10 bases outside the gene matches. Germline CDR1 reads LGHDT; CDR2 reads YNNKEL (reference sequence).

The rearrangement uses TRBV3-1 (or the pseudogene TRBV3-2) and TRBJ1-1, with 8 bases fitting TRBD1. V was clipped by 1 base and J by 4 bases; unmatched bases: 14. Germline lookup yields CDR1 LGHDT and CDR2 YNNKEL (reference sequence). This CDR3 contains 18 residues. The CDR3 loop reads CASSQVRTRGLMGTEAFF. The CDR3, as DNA: TGTGCCAGCAGCCAAGTGAGGACCAGGGGGCTAATGGGCACTGAAGCTTTCTTT.

A note on this clone: At the DNA level, this CDR3 is encoded by other sequences in the same sample as well. The chain joins TRBV7-8 to TRBJ1-5; no firm D call. The CDR3 loop spans 12 amino acids. The V end lost 4 bases, the J end lost 5 bases, and 6 bases lay between the germline ends. The germline V gene has CDR1 SGHVS and CDR2 FQNEAQ. The DNA for the CDR3 is TGTGCCAGCAGCTCCGGCGATCAGCCCCAGCATTTT. The encoded protein is CASSSGDQPQHF. The whole variable domain, filled in from reference TRBV7-8 and TRBJ1-5, reads GAGVSQSPRYKVAKRGQDVALRCDPISGHVSLFWYQQALGQGPEFLTYFQNEAQLDKSGLPSDRFFAERPEGSVSTLKIQRTQQEDSAVYLCASSSGDQPQHFGDGTRLSIL.

The gene calls are TRBV6-5 and TRBJ2-7; D unresolved. Trimming removed 7 bases at V and 3 bases at J, with 10 bases between. The V gene's germline CDR1 is MNHEY and CDR2 SVGAGI. This CDR3 region has 12 residues. The CDR3, as DNA: TGTGCCAGCAAAACAAGTAACTACGAGCAGTACTTC. It encodes CASKTSNYEQYF.

The chain employs TRBV2 and TRBJ2-1, with D maybe TRBD2 (6 bases). The V gene lost 8 bases and the J gene lost 14 bases, with 25 bases spanning the gap. Per germline, CDR1 SNHLY and CDR2 FYNNEI. This CDR3 region has 14 residues. CDR3 sequence reads: CASVGGVGKKGEFF. CDR3 nucleotide sequence: TGTGCCAGCGTGGGCGGGGTCGGAAAAAAAGGGGAGTTCTTC. The variable domain in full, completed from reference TRBV2 and TRBJ2-1, reads EPEVTQTPSHQVTQMGQEVILRCVPISNHLYFYWYRQILGQKVEFLVSFYNNEISEKSEIFDDQFSVERPDGSNFTLKIRSTKLEDSAMYFCASVGGVGKKGEFFGPGTRLTVL.

The rearrangement links TRBV11-2 to TRBJ2-7; 7 bases fit TRBD1. V lost 5 bases and J lost 3; bases outside the gene matches: 10. There are 15 residues in the CDR3. Germline CDR1 SGHAT, CDR2 FQNNGV. The CDR3 is CASSPLGNRGYEQYF. As DNA, the CDR3 is TGTGCCAGCAGCCCGCTGGGGAACAGGGGCTACGAGCAGTACTTC. Complete variable domain (other parts from reference TRBV11-2 and TRBJ2-7): EAGVAQSPRYKIIEKRQSVAFWCNPISGHATLYWYQQILGQGPKLLIQFQNNGVVDDSQLPKDRFSAERLKGVDSTLKIQPAKLEDSAVYLCASSPLGNRGYEQYFGPGTRLTVT.

This clone showed up just once. The chain links TRBV12-3 or TRBV12-4 to TRBJ2-3, with TRBD2 identical over 7 bases. The CDR3 totals 13 residues. The V segment lost 3 bases and the J segment 5 bases; nucleotides outside the gene matches: 2. As DNA, the CDR3 is TGTGCCAGCAGTTTTCGCGGGGGAGATACGCAGTATTTT. Translated: CASSFRGGDTQYF.

The chain carries TRBV5-1 and TRBJ1-1, with D maybe TRBD1 (6 bases). Germline CDR1 and CDR2: SGHRS and YFSETQ. The ends were cut back, 3 bases at V and 7 bases at J, with 10 bases in the middle. The CDR3 extends over 12 amino acids. CDR3 DNA: TGCGCCAGCAGCTCCCTGACAGGTGAAGCTTTCTTT. Its translation is CASSSLTGEAFF.

The chain is built from TRBV10-3 and TRBJ1-5; D is undetermined. Trimming removed 2 bases at V and 5 bases at J, with 7 bases between. CDR3 length: 13 amino acids. Germline V gene data show CDR1 as ENHRY and CDR2 as SYGVKD. In nucleotides, the CDR3 is TGTGCCATCAGTGAGGTTGTGGATCAGCCCCAGCATTTT. Its protein is CAISEVVDQPQHF.

The chain combines TRBV7-6 with TRBJ1-4, with D tentatively TRBD1 (6 bases). Looked up from germline, CDR1 is SGHVS and CDR2 is FNYEAQ. V shed 4 bases and J shed 8 bases, with 14 bases lying between them. The CDR3 sequence is 14 residues long. The CDR3 DNA reads TGTGCCAGCAGCTCATCAGGGGTTGAGGAAAAACTGTTTTTT. Protein: CASSSSGVEEKLFF.

The V and J genes are TRBV30 and TRBJ2-2; maybe TRBD2 (6 bases). Germline assignment: CDR1 GTSNPN and CDR2 SVGIG (reference sequence). V lost 3 bases and J lost 1, with 6 bases in between. The CDR3 loop spans 13 amino acids. CDR3 amino acids: CAWSGGNTGELFF. The CDR3 nucleotides read TGTGCCTGGAGCGGGGGGAACACCGGGGAGCTGTTTTTT.

There are a few counts of this clone. J is TRBJ1-2 and V is TRBV19, with no clear D. The CDR3 extends over 13 amino acids. V dropped 7 bases and J dropped 3 bases, with 12 bases sitting between them. Germline CDR1 LNHDA, CDR2 SQIVND (reference sequence). CDR3 in amino acids: CASTDDAYYGYTF. The CDR3 coding sequence is TGTGCCAGTACAGACGACGCCTACTATGGCTACACCTTC. Together with reference TRBV19 and TRBJ1-2, the CDR3 gives the full variable domain: DGGITQSPKYLFRKEGQNVTLSCEQNLNHDAMYWYRQDPGQGLRLIYYSQIVNDFQKGDIAEGYSVSREKKESFPLTVTSAQKNPTAFYLCASTDDAYYGYTFGSGTRLTVV.

In this sample, this clone turned up a few times. The chain employs TRBV5-5 and TRBJ1-2; TRBD1 aligns across 7 bases. V dropped 0 bases and J dropped 5; count of bases not matched to a gene: 4. This CDR3 is built from 14 residues. The germline V gene has CDR1 SGHKS and CDR2 YYEKEE (reference sequence). The CDR3 here is CASSLGQGGYGYTF. The DNA for the CDR3 is TGTGCCAGCAGCTTGGGACAGGGAGGATATGGCTACACCTTC.

V usage is TRBV5-1 and J usage is TRBJ1-3; D possibly corresponds to TRBD1 (6 bases). The V gene's germline CDR1 is SGHRS and CDR2 YFSETQ. The CDR3 extends over 16 amino acids. The V end was cut by 3 bases, the J end by 0 bases, with 13 bases between. The CDR3 loop reads CASSSLTGTSGNTIYF. In DNA form, the CDR3 reads TGCGCCAGCAGCTCCTTAACAGGGACCTCTGGAAACACCATATATTTT. Using reference TRBV5-1 and TRBJ1-3 for the parts outside the CDR3, the full variable domain is KAGVTQTPRYLIKTRGQQVTLSCSPISGHRSVSWYQQTPGQGLQFLFEYFSETQRNKGNFPGRFSGRQFSNSRSEMNVSTLELGDSALYLCASSSLTGTSGNTIYFGEGSWLTVV.

This rearrangement joins TRBV10-2 to TRBJ2-7; TRBD2 matches at 7 bases. This CDR3 region has 14 residues. In germline, CDR1 is WSHSY, CDR2 SAAADI. The V gene end was trimmed by 10 bases and the J gene end by 7 bases; junction bases not matched to a gene: 16. CDR3 coding DNA: TGCGCCACATTAAATCTAGCGTCCGGGGGGGAGCAGTACTTC. It codes for CATLNLASGGEQYF.

The V and J genes are TRBV12-3 or TRBV12-4 and TRBJ1-2; D is ambiguous. V was shortened by 3 bases and J by 7 bases, with 12 bases between the two germline ends. The CDR3 spans 13 residues. DNA of the CDR3: TGTGCCAGCAGTTTTGGTGGAAACCGTGGCTACACCTTC. Protein: CASSFGGNRGYTF.